The 7 T cell receptor beta chains given below trace back to one sample, sequenced in a study of blood T cell repertoires in COVID-19. Assay used: immunoSEQ multiplex PCR; TCRdb lists only in-frame clones, some missing. Among 240,000 or so clones, roughly 87% were seen once, and the ten largest hold approximately 0.8%. What was sequenced was peripheral blood. These TCRs come from a young woman with acute or convalescent COVID-19.

The CDR3 DNA follows: TGTGCCAGAGACAGGAACTCCTACGAGCAGTACTTC. Protein: CARDRNSYEQYF. The chain links TRBV24-1 to TRBJ2-7, with D tentatively TRBD1 (6 bases). This CDR3 is built from 12 residues. V lost 11 bases and J 0 bases, leaving 10 bases between the germline ends. Germline V lookup: CDR1 KGHDR, CDR2 SFDVKD.

The chain joins TRBV7-8 to TRBJ2-3; 7 positions agree with TRBD1. The CDR3 covers 15 residues. The junction had 11 bases not matched to a gene; V was cut back by 2 bases and J by 9 bases. Germline CDR1 SGHVS, CDR2 FQNEAQ. CDR3 nucleotides: TGTGCCAGCAGCTTACCTAAGGCGACAGGGCAGACGCAGTATTTT. Translating gives CASSLPKATGQTQYF.

Comment on this clone: Other DNA sequences from this sample encode an identical CDR3 as well. The gene calls are TRBV7-2 and TRBJ2-5; a possible D gene is TRBD2 (6 bases). Per germline, CDR1 SGHTA and CDR2 FQGNSA. The V gene lost 0 bases and the J gene lost 2 bases, with 7 bases spanning the gap. This CDR3 is 14 amino acids long. Written as DNA, the CDR3 is TGTGCCAGCAGCTTAGCGGGACTGCAAGAGACCCAGTACTTC. This encodes CASSLAGLQETQYF.

This clone was recorded only once. The chain couples TRBV30 to TRBJ1-5, with 10 nucleotides matching TRBD1. J lost 6 bases, V lost 2 bases, and 7 bases had no gene match. The CDR3 has 15 amino acids. Germline V gene data show CDR1 as GTSNPN and CDR2 as SVGIG (reference sequence). CDR3 in amino acids: CAWSRGQGTGQPQHF. The CDR3 DNA follows: TGTGCCTGGAGTAGGGGACAGGGGACAGGTCAGCCCCAGCATTTT.

This chain links TRBV30 with TRBJ2-3; D is undetermined. CDR1 is GTSNPN and CDR2 is SVGIG in the germline V gene (reference sequence). The CDR3 totals 14 residues. The V end was cut by 7 bases, the J end by 5 bases, with 19 bases between. Written as DNA, the CDR3 is TGTGCCTCCATTACAAGTTTCCCTGGAGATACGCAGTATTTT. As protein: CASITSFPGDTQYF.

This chain links TRBV10-3 with TRBJ2-7, with 8 bases fitting TRBD2. This CDR3 is built from 15 residues. Germline V gene data show CDR1 as ENHRY and CDR2 as SYGVKD. Germline trimming cut 8 bases from V and 3 bases from J; bases unmatched to any gene: 12. The DNA of the CDR3 is TGTGCCATCCAAGAGGTGGCGGGAGGTATCTACGAGCAGTACTTC. Encoded protein: CAIQEVAGGIYEQYF.

V is TRBV27 and J is TRBJ2-1; TRBD2 agrees at 11 bases. The V gene end was trimmed by 2 bases and the J gene end by 1 base; junction bases not matched to a gene: 4. This CDR3 contains 17 residues. The germline CDR1 and CDR2 sequences are MNHEY and SMNVEV (reference sequence). CDR3 in amino acids: CASSLDIAGGSYNEQFF. The CDR3 region has the DNA TGTGCCAGCAGTTTAGACATAGCGGGAGGGTCCTACAATGAGCAGTTCTTC.